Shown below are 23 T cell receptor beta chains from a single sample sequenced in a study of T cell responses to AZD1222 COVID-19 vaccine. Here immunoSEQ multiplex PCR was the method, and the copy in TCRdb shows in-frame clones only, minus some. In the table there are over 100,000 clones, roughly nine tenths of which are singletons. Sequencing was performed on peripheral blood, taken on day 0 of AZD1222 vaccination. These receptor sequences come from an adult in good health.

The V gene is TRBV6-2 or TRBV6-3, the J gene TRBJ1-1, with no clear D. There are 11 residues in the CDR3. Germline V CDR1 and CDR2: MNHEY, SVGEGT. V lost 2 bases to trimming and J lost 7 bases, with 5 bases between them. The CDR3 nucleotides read TGTGCCAGCAGTTACAGGTATGAAGCTTTCTTT. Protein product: CASSYRYEAFF.

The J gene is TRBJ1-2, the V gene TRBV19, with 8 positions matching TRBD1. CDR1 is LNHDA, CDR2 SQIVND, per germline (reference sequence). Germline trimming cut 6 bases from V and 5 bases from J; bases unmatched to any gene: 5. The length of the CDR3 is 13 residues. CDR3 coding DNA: TGTGCCAGTAGCCCGGGACAGGAGTATGGCTACACCTTC. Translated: CASSPGQEYGYTF.

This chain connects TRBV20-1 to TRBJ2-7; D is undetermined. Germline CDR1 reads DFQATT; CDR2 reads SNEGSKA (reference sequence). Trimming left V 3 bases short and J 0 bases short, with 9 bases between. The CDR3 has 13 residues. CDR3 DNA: TGCAGTGCTAGTACGGGTAGCTCCTACGAGCAGTACTTC. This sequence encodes CSASTGSSYEQYF.

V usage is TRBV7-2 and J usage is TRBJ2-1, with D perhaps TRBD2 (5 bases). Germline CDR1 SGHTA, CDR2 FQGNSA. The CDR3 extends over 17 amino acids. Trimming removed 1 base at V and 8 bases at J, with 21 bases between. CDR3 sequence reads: CASSLGRILSTGDEQFF. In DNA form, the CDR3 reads TGTGCCAGCAGCTTAGGGCGGATCCTTTCTACCGGGGATGAGCAGTTCTTC. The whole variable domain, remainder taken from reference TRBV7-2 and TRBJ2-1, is GAGVSQSPSNKVTEKGKDVELRCDPISGHTALYWYRQSLGQGLEFLIYFQGNSAPDKSGLPSDRFSAERTGGSVSTLTIQRTQQEDSAVYLCASSLGRILSTGDEQFFGPGTRLTVL.

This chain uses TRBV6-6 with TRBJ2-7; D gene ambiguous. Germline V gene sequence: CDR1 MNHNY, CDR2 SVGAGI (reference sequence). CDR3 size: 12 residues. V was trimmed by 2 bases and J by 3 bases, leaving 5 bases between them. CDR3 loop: CASSYRVYEQYF. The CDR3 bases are TGTGCCAGCAGTTACAGGGTCTACGAGCAGTACTTC.

The CDR3 spells CAARREGEETQYF. In DNA form, the CDR3 reads TGTGCCGCTAGACGGGAGGGAGAAGAGACCCAGTACTTC. The chain carries TRBV10-3 and TRBJ2-5, with 8 bases identical to TRBD2. The junction had 8 bases not matched to a gene; V was cut back by 11 bases and J by 3 bases. This CDR3 comprises 13 residues. Germline V CDR1 and CDR2: ENHRY, SYGVKD.

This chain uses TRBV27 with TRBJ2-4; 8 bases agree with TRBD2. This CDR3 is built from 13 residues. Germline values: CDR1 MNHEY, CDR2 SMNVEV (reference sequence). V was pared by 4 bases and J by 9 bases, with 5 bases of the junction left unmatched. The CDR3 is CASSSGLESIQYF. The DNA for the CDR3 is TGTGCCAGCAGTTCGGGACTAGAGTCCATTCAGTACTTC.

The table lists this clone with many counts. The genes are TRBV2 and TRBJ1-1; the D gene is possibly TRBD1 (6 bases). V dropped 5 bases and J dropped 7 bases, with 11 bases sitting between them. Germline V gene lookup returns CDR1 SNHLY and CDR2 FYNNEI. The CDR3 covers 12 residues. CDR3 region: CASSPSGVEAFF. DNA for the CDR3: TGTGCCAGCAGTCCTTCAGGGGTTGAAGCTTTCTTT. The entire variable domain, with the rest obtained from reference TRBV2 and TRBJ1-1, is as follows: EPEVTQTPSHQVTQMGQEVILRCVPISNHLYFYWYRQILGQKVEFLVSFYNNEISEKSEIFDDQFSVERPDGSNFTLKIRSTKLEDSAMYFCASSPSGVEAFFGQGTRLTVV.

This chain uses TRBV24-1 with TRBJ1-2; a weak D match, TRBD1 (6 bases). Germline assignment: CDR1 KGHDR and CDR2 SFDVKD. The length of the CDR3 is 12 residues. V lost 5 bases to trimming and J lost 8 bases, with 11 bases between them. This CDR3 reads CATSGQDRGYTF. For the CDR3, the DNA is TGTGCCACCAGTGGACAGGATCGAGGCTACACCTTC.

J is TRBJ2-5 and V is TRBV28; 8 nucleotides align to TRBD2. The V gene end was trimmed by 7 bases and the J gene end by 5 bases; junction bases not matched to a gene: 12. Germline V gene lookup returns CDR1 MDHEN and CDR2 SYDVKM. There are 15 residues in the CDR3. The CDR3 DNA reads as TGTGCCAGCACCCCAGCGGGGGTTGGAGGGGAGACCCAGTACTTC. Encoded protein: CASTPAGVGGETQYF.

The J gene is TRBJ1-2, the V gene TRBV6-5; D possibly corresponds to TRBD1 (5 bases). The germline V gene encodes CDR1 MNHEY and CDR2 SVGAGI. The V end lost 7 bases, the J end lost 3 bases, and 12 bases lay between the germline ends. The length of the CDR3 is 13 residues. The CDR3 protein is CASKIGGDYGYTF. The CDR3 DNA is TGTGCCAGCAAGATCGGGGGGGACTATGGCTACACCTTC.

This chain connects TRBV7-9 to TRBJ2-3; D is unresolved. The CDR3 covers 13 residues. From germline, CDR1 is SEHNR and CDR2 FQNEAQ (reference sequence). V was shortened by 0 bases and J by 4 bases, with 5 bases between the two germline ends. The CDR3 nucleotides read TGTGCCAGCAGCTTAGCCTTCCCAGATACGCAGTATTTT. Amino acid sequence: CASSLAFPDTQYF.

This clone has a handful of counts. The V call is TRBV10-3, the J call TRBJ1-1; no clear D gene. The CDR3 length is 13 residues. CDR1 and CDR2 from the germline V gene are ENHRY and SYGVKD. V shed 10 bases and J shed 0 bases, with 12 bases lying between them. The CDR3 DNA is TGTGCCACCCATGGCCACCTGAACACTGAAGCTTTCTTT. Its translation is CATHGHLNTEAFF.

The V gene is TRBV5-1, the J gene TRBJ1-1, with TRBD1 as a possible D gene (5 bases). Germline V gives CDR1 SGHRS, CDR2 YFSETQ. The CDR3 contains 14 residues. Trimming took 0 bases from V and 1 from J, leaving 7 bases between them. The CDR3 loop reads CASSLAGQNTEAFF. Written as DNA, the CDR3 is TGCGCCAGCAGCTTGGCAGGGCAGAACACTGAAGCTTTCTTT.

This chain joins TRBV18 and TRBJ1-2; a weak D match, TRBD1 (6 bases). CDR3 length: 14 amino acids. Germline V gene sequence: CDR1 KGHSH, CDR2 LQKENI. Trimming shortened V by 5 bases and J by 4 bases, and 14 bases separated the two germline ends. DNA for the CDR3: TGTGCCAGCTCATCCCGGACAGAAAGCTATGGCTACACCTTC. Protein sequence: CASSSRTESYGYTF.

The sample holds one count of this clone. This CDR3 reads CASRAGGPYEQYF. In nucleotides, the CDR3 is TGTGCCAGCAGAGCTGGGGGGCCCTACGAGCAGTACTTC. V and J are TRBV25-1 and TRBJ2-7; D may match TRBD1 or TRBD2 (6 bases each). CDR1 is MGHDK, CDR2 SYGVNS, per germline. V was pared by 6 bases and J by 2 bases, with 11 bases between. The CDR3 sequence is 13 residues long.

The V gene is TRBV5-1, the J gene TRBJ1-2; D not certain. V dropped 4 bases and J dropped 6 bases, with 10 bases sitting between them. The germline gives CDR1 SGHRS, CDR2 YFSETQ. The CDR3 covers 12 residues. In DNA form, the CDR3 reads TGCGCCAGCAGCCCCGTTGGGGATGGCTACACCTTC. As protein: CASSPVGDGYTF.

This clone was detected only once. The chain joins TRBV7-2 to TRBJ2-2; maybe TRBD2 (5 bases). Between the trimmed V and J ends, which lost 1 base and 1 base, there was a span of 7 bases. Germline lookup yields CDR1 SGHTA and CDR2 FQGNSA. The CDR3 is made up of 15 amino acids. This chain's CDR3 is CASSLGLMNTGELFF. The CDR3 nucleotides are TGTGCCAGCAGCTTAGGACTAATGAACACCGGGGAGCTGTTTTTT.

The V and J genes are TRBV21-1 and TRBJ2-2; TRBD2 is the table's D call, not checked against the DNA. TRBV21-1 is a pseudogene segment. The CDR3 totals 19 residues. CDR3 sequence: CASSKQGTSGRGNTGELFF. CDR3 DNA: TGTGCCAGCAGCAAACAAGGGACTAGCGGGAGAGGGAACACCGGGGAGCTGTTTTTT.

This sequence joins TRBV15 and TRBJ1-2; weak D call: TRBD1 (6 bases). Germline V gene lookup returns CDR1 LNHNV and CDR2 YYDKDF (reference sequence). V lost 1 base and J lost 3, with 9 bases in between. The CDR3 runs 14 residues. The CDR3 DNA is TGTGCCACCAGCAGAGGTGCAGGGGACTATGGCTACACCTTC. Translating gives CATSRGAGDYGYTF.

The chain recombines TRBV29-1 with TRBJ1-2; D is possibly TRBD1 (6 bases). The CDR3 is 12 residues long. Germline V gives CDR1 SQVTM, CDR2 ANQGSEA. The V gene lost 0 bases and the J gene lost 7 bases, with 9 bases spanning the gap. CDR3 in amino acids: CSVEEEGGGYTF. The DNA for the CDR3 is TGCAGCGTTGAAGAGGAGGGGGGTGGCTACACCTTC.

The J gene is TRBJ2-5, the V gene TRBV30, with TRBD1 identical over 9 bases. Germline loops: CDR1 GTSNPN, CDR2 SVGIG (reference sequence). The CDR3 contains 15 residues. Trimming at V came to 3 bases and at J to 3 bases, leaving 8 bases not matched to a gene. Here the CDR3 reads CAWSPRQGGKETQYF. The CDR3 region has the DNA TGTGCCTGGAGCCCCAGACAGGGGGGGAAAGAGACCCAGTACTTC.

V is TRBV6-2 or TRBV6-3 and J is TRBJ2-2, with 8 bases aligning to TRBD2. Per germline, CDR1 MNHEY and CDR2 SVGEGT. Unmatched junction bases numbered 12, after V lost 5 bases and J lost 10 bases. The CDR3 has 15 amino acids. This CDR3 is CASSGPYSGTSELFF. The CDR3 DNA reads TGTGCCAGCAGTGGCCCTTATAGCGGGACCTCGGAGCTGTTTTTT.